Below, one TCR beta chain is given with its context. It lacks a known antigen. One base away there is no much larger clone; base qualities are not given. These data come from a study of OX40 agonist ivuxolimab in advanced cancers. In terms of the full investigation: Ivuxolimab was a fully human IgG2 agonistic monoclonal antibody targeting the costimulatory receptor OX40 (CD134). The dose-escalation cohort was roughly 80% male with a mean age of roughly 62 years, ranging from roughly 20 to 80. Of the approximately 50 dose-escalation patients, hepatocellular carcinoma was present in some 19, melanoma in approximately 15, renal cell carcinoma in 9 and head and neck cancer in 9. Intravenous ivuxolimab was administered to patients every 2 weeks at six dose levels: 0.01, 0.1, 0.3, 1.5, 3 and 10 mg/kg. Peripheral TCRbeta sequencing aimed to test whether ivuxolimab altered TCR sequence diversity and caused clonal T-cell expansion. Three dose-escalation patients achieved partial responses, one with hepatocellular carcinoma and two with cutaneous melanoma. The paper covers the monotherapy dose-escalation part of the phase I ivuxolimab trial, which included N ≈ 52 patients. Prior anti-PD-1, anti-PD-L1 or anti-CTLA-4 therapy was permitted, and approximately 40% of dose-escalation patients had received checkpoint inhibitors.

Reading from cysteine to phenylalanine, the CDR3 counts 11 amino acids. The sequence is cut down to CDR3 DNA, 33 bases in frame from base 1. Sequences MNHEY (CDR1) and SVGAGI (CDR2) are obtained from the germline V gene. The junction shows trimming of 4 bases on V and 9 bases on J, plus 7 bases between the germline ends. For sequencing of the TCRbeta CDR3 region, genomic DNA was extracted from the sorted cells. TCRbeta CDR3 regions were sequenced using the immunoSEQ Assay. Entries here come from immuneACCESS through TCRdb and include only in-frame sequences with V and J called. Some clones fail to appear in such tables; in the studies checked, an unresolved V gene covers under half of the shortfall, and the cause of the remainder is unknown. In this sample the table shows over 55,000 clones, 90% to 95% of which occur a single time. The ten largest account for 3% to 4% of the sample. Broader findings and caveats from the paper: At doses of 0.1 to 3.0 mg/kg, clonal expansion of both CD4+ and CD8+ T cells in blood was seen between baseline and week 6. Antigen specificity was not determined for the clonally expanded peripheral T cells. Low levels of normalized T-cell clonal expansion were also seen in some nonresponding patients. After ivuxolimab, more expanded clones were found on average in CD8+ T cells than in CD4+ T cells. In the 0.1-3.0 mg/kg groups, partial responders were among the patients with the lowest normalized peripheral clonal expansion, particularly in CD8+ T cells.

Patients with a history of autoimmune disease or receiving systemic immunosuppression were excluded from the trial. Peripheral blood for TCR sequencing was collected from all dose cohorts at baseline, on cycle 4 day 1, and on cycle 7 day 1. The samples were drawn from a first-in-human, open-label, multicenter phase I dose-escalation trial of ivuxolimab. The trial enrolled adults with locally advanced or metastatic head and neck squamous cell, hepatocellular, melanoma or renal cell carcinoma. Before TCR sequencing, CD4+ T cells and CD8+ T cells were sorted from peripheral blood as separate populations.

The V and J segments used are TRBV6-5 and TRBJ2-1; the D call could be TRBD1 or TRBD2, with each sharing 5 bases. The sample consisted of CD4+ or CD8+ T cells sorted from blood, taken in a trial of the OX40 agonist ivuxolimab. This receptor was obtained from an adult with an advanced solid tumor such as melanoma, head and neck, liver or kidney cancer. The DNA sequence reads TGTGCCAGCAGTTCAGGGAGTGAGCAGTTCTTC. This codes for CASSSGSEQFF.